The 31 T cell receptor beta chains in this list originate from one sample, sequenced in a study of OX40 agonist ivuxolimab in advanced cancers. The library relied on the immunoSEQ multiplex PCR assay. Here the immuneACCESS table is served through TCRdb, limited to in-frame sequences with V and J called. Missing clones are a known gap in these copies; in checked studies unresolved V genes cover under half, and the rest lacks a known reason. A total of approximately 130,000 clones appear in this sample, 93% of them only once. Clones ranked in the top ten supply roughly 1% of the sample. This sample comprised CD4+ or CD8+ T cells sorted from blood, obtained in a trial of the OX40 agonist ivuxolimab. Receptor source: an adult with an advanced solid tumor such as melanoma, head and neck, liver or kidney cancer.

The J gene is TRBJ2-3, the V gene TRBV6-6, with 7 bases fitting TRBD2. This CDR3 comprises 15 residues. The germline V gene has CDR1 MNHNY and CDR2 SVGAGI (reference sequence). Trimming took 5 bases from V and 0 from J; bases not matched to a gene: 5. Here the CDR3 reads CASSLSGVSTDTQYF. The CDR3 region has the DNA TGTGCCAGCAGTCTAAGCGGGGTTAGCACAGATACGCAGTATTTT.

The V and J genes are TRBV7-9 and TRBJ2-3; D gene uncertain. The CDR3 extends over 16 amino acids. CDR1 SEHNR and CDR2 FQNEAQ come from the germline V gene (reference sequence). V shed 5 bases and J shed 5 bases, with 20 bases lying between them. CDR3: CASSPWQPTSEDTQYF. In DNA, the CDR3 is TGTGCCAGCAGCCCATGGCAGCCTACATCGGAAGATACGCAGTATTTT.

V gene TRBV5-1 combines with J gene TRBJ1-1; D is unresolved. V lost 1 base to trimming and J lost 1 base, with 11 bases between them. Germline V CDR1 and CDR2: SGHRS, YFSETQ. There are 15 residues in the CDR3. The CDR3: CASSLHGIWNTEAFF. The CDR3 DNA follows: TGCGCCAGCAGCTTGCATGGAATCTGGAACACTGAAGCTTTCTTT.

The rearrangement uses TRBV5-1 and TRBJ2-3; 8 positions match TRBD2. In germline, CDR1 is SGHRS, CDR2 YFSETQ. V lost 0 bases, J lost 4 bases, and 7 bases stayed unmatched. This CDR3 contains 16 residues. The CDR3 is CASSLDGGAPPDTQYF. The CDR3 DNA follows: TGCGCCAGCAGCTTGGACGGGGGGGCCCCCCCAGATACGCAGTATTTT.

The chain uses TRBV5-6 and TRBJ2-7; the D gene is possibly TRBD2 (5 bases). V was clipped by 4 bases and J by 2 bases, with 22 bases between them. The CDR3 is 17 amino acids. CDR1 SGHDT and CDR2 YYEEEE come from the germline V gene. The CDR3 DNA reads TGTGCCAGCAGCCCCGGGATGCAACAGTGGAAACCCTACGAGCAGTACTTC. Its protein product is CASSPGMQQWKPYEQYF.

The chain joins TRBV13 to TRBJ2-3; a weak D match, TRBD1 (6 bases). This CDR3 spans 14 amino acids. Deletions cut 5 bases from V and 2 bases from J, with 11 bases between. Looked up from germline, CDR1 is PRHDT and CDR2 is FYEKMQ (reference sequence). DNA of the CDR3: TGTGCCAGCAGCCCTCGGGGACACACAGATACGCAGTATTTT. Residues: CASSPRGHTDTQYF.

The chain carries TRBV9 and TRBJ2-3; D not certain. The length of the CDR3 is 10 residues. The germline V gene has CDR1 SGDLS and CDR2 YYNGEE. The ends were cut back, 3 bases at V and 4 bases at J, with 0 bases in the middle. Written as DNA, the CDR3 is TGTGCCAGCAGCGCAGATACGCAGTATTTT. It specifies CASSADTQYF.

The chain links TRBV6-6 to TRBJ1-2; D not certain. Germline CDR1 reads MNHNY; CDR2 reads SVGAGI (reference sequence). The germline V and J ends were trimmed by 8 bases and 1 base, with 14 bases remaining between them. This CDR3 has 14 amino acids. The DNA for the CDR3 is TGTGCCAGCGCAAGGAGAGGGAGTAACTATGGCTACACCTTC. Its protein product is CASARRGSNYGYTF.

The chain couples TRBV9 to TRBJ1-4, with 7 bases fitting TRBD1. This CDR3 contains 16 residues. Germline V gene data show CDR1 as SGDLS and CDR2 as YYNGEE. V dropped 2 bases and J dropped 1; count of bases not matched to a gene: 5. CDR3 amino acids: CASSVGQWVTNEKLFF. CDR3 sequence (DNA): TGTGCCAGCAGCGTGGGACAGTGGGTAACTAATGAAAAACTGTTTTTT.

The CDR3 DNA reads TGTGCCAGGCACGGGATCCCCGCTTATAGCAATCAGCCCCAGCATTTT. It specifies CARHGIPAYSNQPQHF. The chain is built from TRBV19 and TRBJ1-5; D gene ambiguous. Trimming cost V 9 bases and J 0 bases, with 18 bases left between them. CDR3 size: 16 residues. Per the germline V gene, CDR1 is LNHDA and CDR2 is SQIVND (reference sequence). Full variable domain (missing parts from reference TRBV19 and TRBJ1-5): DGGITQSPKYLFRKEGQNVTLSCEQNLNHDAMYWYRQDPGQGLRLIYYSQIVNDFQKGDIAEGYSVSREKKESFPLTVTSAQKNPTAFYLCARHGIPAYSNQPQHFGDGTRLSIL.

The V gene is TRBV7-2, the J gene TRBJ2-7; no definite D call. The V end lost 1 base, the J end lost 5 bases, and 6 bases lay between the germline ends. There are 12 residues in the CDR3. Germline CDR1 is SGHTA and CDR2 is FQGNSA. The CDR3 protein is CASSLGPHEQYF. The CDR3 coding sequence is TGTGCCAGCAGCTTAGGTCCCCACGAGCAGTACTTC.

The gene calls are TRBV5-8 and TRBJ1-2; no clear D. V was pared by 1 base and J by 8 bases, with 15 bases between. CDR1 and CDR2 (germline): SGHTS, YDEGEE. The CDR3 runs 14 residues. In DNA form, the CDR3 reads TGTGCCAGCAGCTTGAGCCGGAGGGAAAGGGGCTACACCTTC. It is translated as CASSLSRRERGYTF.

The rearrangement joins TRBV7-2 to TRBJ1-1; the match to TRBD1 covers 7 bases. The CDR3 consists of 17 residues. V lost 1 base, J lost 10 bases, and 18 bases stayed unmatched. Germline assignment: CDR1 SGHTA and CDR2 FQGNSA. The chain's CDR3 is CASSLGPPRGPRIRAFF. The CDR3 DNA reads TGTGCCAGCAGCTTAGGTCCCCCGAGGGGGCCTCGAATTAGAGCTTTCTTT.

J is TRBJ2-5 and V is TRBV27; 9 nucleotides agree with TRBD1. The J call may be in error: the DNA end matches TRBJ2-7 better. CDR3 length equals 14 residues. From germline, CDR1 is MNHEY and CDR2 SMNVEV (reference sequence). The chain's CDR3 is CASKGTGSSGEQYF. The CDR3 DNA follows: TGTGCCAGCAAAGGGACAGGGAGTTCGGGCGAGCAGTACTTC.

The V and J genes are TRBV19 and TRBJ2-1, with 9 nucleotides matching TRBD1. Per the germline V gene, CDR1 is LNHDA and CDR2 is SQIVND (reference sequence). Trimming removed 4 bases from V and 3 bases from J; junction bases left unmatched: 7. The CDR3 extends over 16 amino acids. The CDR3 loop reads CASSTTGTGYYNEQFF. CDR3 DNA: TGTGCCAGTAGTACTACCGGGACAGGGTACTACAATGAGCAGTTCTTC.

The genes are TRBV4-1 and TRBJ1-5, with TRBD1 matching 11 bases. Per germline, CDR1 MGHRA and CDR2 YSYEKL. With V trimmed by 0 bases and J by 4 bases, 8 bases remained unmatched. This CDR3 contains 18 residues. CDR3 nucleotides: TGCGCCAGCAGCCAAGACTGGGACAGGGGGTTCTCGAATCAGCCCCAGCATTTT. It is translated as CASSQDWDRGFSNQPQHF.

The chain joins TRBV7-3 to TRBJ1-1, with no clear D. The CDR3 consists of 17 residues. Germline CDR1 is SGHTA and CDR2 is FQGTGA. With 5 bases removed from V and 5 bases from J, the gap between germline ends came to 24 bases. CDR3 in amino acids: CASSPRATAAGWTEAFF. The CDR3 DNA sequence: TGTGCCAGCAGCCCCCGGGCGACCGCTGCTGGATGGACTGAAGCTTTCTTT.

This chain's CDR3 is CASSQDSVSPLHF. The CDR3 DNA is TGCGCCAGCAGCCAAGATTCAGTTTCACCCCTCCACTTT. The chain carries TRBV4-1 and TRBJ1-6; no definite D call. The CDR3 sequence is 13 residues long. Trimming took 0 bases from V and 9 from J, leaving 6 bases between them. The germline gives CDR1 MGHRA, CDR2 YSYEKL.

V is TRBV7-2 and J is TRBJ1-5; D not resolved. The length of the CDR3 is 13 residues. V lost 0 bases and J lost 5, with 5 bases in between. The germline gives CDR1 SGHTA, CDR2 FQGNSA. CDR3 sequence reads: CASSLAPDQPQHF. The CDR3 nucleotides are TGTGCCAGCAGCTTAGCGCCGGATCAGCCCCAGCATTTT.

The chain recombines TRBV13 with TRBJ2-7, with 8 bases that match TRBD2. Unmatched junction bases numbered 3, after V lost 2 bases and J lost 0 bases. CDR1 is PRHDT, CDR2 FYEKMQ, per germline (reference sequence). This CDR3 spans 15 amino acids. CDR3 sequence reads: CASSLTGTSSYEQYF. The CDR3 DNA reads TGTGCCAGCAGCTTAACCGGGACTAGCTCCTACGAGCAGTACTTC. The full variable domain, completed using reference TRBV13 and TRBJ2-7, is AAGVIQSPRHLIKEKRETATLKCYPIPRHDTVYWYQQGPGQDPQFLISFYEKMQSDKGSIPDRFSAQQFSDYHSELNMSSLELGDSALYFCASSLTGTSSYEQYFGPGTRLTVT.

The chain joins TRBV6-6 to TRBJ2-5; 14 nucleotides agree with TRBD2. The CDR3 runs 16 residues. V dropped 8 bases and J dropped 4; count of bases not matched to a gene: 9. Germline values: CDR1 MNHNY, CDR2 SVGAGI (reference sequence). This CDR3 reads CASEGLAGAGGETQYF. CDR3 sequence (DNA): TGTGCCAGCGAGGGACTAGCGGGGGCGGGCGGAGAGACCCAGTACTTC.

The rearrangement links TRBV5-4 to TRBJ2-3; unclear D gene. The CDR3 runs 16 residues. Trimming took off 2 bases at V and 0 bases at J, with 13 bases between the two ends. Germline assignment: CDR1 SGHNT and CDR2 YYREEE (reference sequence). The DNA for the CDR3 is TGTGCCAGCAGCTTCCGGAGCGTCCCTAGCACAGATACGCAGTATTTT. It codes for CASSFRSVPSTDTQYF.

This sequence joins TRBV10-3 and TRBJ2-3; 12 nucleotides agree with TRBD2. From germline, CDR1 is ENHRY and CDR2 SYGVKD. V was clipped by 0 bases and J by 8 bases; unmatched bases: 15. This CDR3 has 19 residues. CDR3 bases: TGTGCCATCAGTGAGTCGGGAGGGGGACTAGCGGGCCCTTGGGGTACGCAGTATTTT. Its protein is CAISESGGGLAGPWGTQYF.

CDR3 in amino acids: CASRQEGGDFTEAFF. CDR3 bases: TGTGCCAGCAGACAGGAGGGGGGGGATTTCACTGAAGCTTTCTTT. This chain joins TRBV2 and TRBJ1-1; perhaps TRBD1 as D (6 bases). V was cut by 6 bases and J by 4 bases, with 18 bases left in between. This CDR3 has 15 amino acids. The germline CDR1 and CDR2 sequences are SNHLY and FYNNEI.

This clone was counted a single time. V gene TRBV30 combines with J gene TRBJ2-2; TRBD1 matches at 10 bases. This CDR3 has 15 residues. Germline values: CDR1 GTSNPN, CDR2 SVGIG (reference sequence). Unmatched junction bases numbered 5, after V lost 3 bases and J lost 4 bases. The CDR3 spells CAWRDRGAGTGELFF. DNA of the CDR3: TGTGCCTGGAGGGACAGGGGGGCGGGCACCGGGGAGCTGTTTTTT.

The chain links TRBV7-3 to TRBJ2-1, with unresolved D. The V gene's germline CDR1 is SGHTA and CDR2 FQGTGA. The CDR3 has 13 amino acids. V was cut by 5 bases and J by 8 bases, with 13 bases left in between. The CDR3 loop is CASSPRDPDEQFF. CDR3 coding DNA: TGTGCCAGCAGCCCGCGAGACCCCGATGAGCAGTTCTTC.

The chain uses TRBV5-1 and TRBJ1-1; unclear D gene. The CDR3 extends over 14 amino acids. The V gene's germline CDR1 is SGHRS and CDR2 YFSETQ. Trimming left V 1 base short and J 5 bases short, with 12 bases between. CDR3 residues: CASSLSAGSTEAFF. The CDR3 region has the DNA TGCGCCAGCAGCTTGTCGGCAGGATCTACTGAAGCTTTCTTT.

The CDR3 DNA is TGTGCCAGCAGCCCAAGAGCCAGGGAGGAACTGTTTTTT. Translating it yields CASSPRAREELFF. The chain combines TRBV7-2 with TRBJ1-4, with D tentatively TRBD1 (5 bases). Trimming shortened V by 5 bases and J by 12 bases, and 16 bases separated the two germline ends. This CDR3 spans 13 amino acids. Per germline, CDR1 SGHTA and CDR2 FQGNSA.

A few counts support this clone. The J gene is TRBJ1-6, the V gene TRBV2; TRBD1 might be the D (6 bases). CDR3 length: 15 amino acids. Germline CDR1 reads SNHLY; CDR2 reads FYNNEI. Trimming shortened V by 2 bases and J by 3 bases, and 8 bases separated the two germline ends. This CDR3 reads CASSESDSYNSPLHF. CDR3 nucleotide sequence: TGTGCCAGCAGTGAATCGGACAGCTATAATTCACCCCTCCACTTT.

This chain joins TRBV19 and TRBJ2-1; TRBD2 matches 9 bases. Germline CDR1 and CDR2: LNHDA and SQIVND (reference sequence). The trim removed 4 bases at V and 9 bases at J, leaving 10 bases unmatched. CDR3 length equals 15 residues. CDR3 sequence (DNA): TGTGCCAGTAGTAGGGGCGGGAGGGTTTGGGGTGAGCAGTTCTTC. Translated, it gives CASSRGGRVWGEQFF. The variable domain in full, completed from reference TRBV19 and TRBJ2-1, reads DGGITQSPKYLFRKEGQNVTLSCEQNLNHDAMYWYRQDPGQGLRLIYYSQIVNDFQKGDIAEGYSVSREKKESFPLTVTSAQKNPTAFYLCASSRGGRVWGEQFFGPGTRLTVL.

Here the CDR3 reads CASSLAPQSGANVLTF. Written as DNA, the CDR3 is TGTGCCAGCAGCTTAGCTCCCCAGTCTGGGGCCAACGTCCTGACTTTC. The chain joins TRBV7-2 to TRBJ2-6; D is unresolved. The germline gives CDR1 SGHTA, CDR2 FQGNSA. This CDR3 is built from 16 residues. Trimming left V 0 bases short and J 1 base short, with 7 bases between.